The 26 T cell receptor beta chains given below trace back to one sample, sequenced in a study of T-cell reconstitution after alpha-beta-depleted transplantation in children. As it was prepared, the TCRbeta library received unique molecular identifiers. TCRdb used MiXCR to reprocess the PCR reads, holding one entry per CDR3 protein. Of 180,000 or so distinct CDR3 sequences detected, 6.3% appear once; the ten largest clones hold roughly 4.7%. Sequences were derived from PBMCs, sampled before TCRalphabeta/CD19-depleted stem cell transplant. The receptors shown here come from a girl under two years old with combined immunodeficiency, due to receive a stem cell transplant.

This clonotype was found a few times. The gene calls are TRBV4-3 and TRBJ2-7; D possibly corresponds to TRBD2 (6 bases). V shed 3 bases and J shed 6 bases, with 12 bases lying between them. The CDR3 is 13 amino acids. Per the germline V gene, CDR1 is LGHNA and CDR2 is YSLEER. The CDR3 reads CASSHGKGLEQYF. In DNA form, the CDR3 reads TGCGCCAGCAGCCATGGGAAGGGACTCGAGCAGTACTTC.

This clonotype was observed many times. J is TRBJ1-5 and V is TRBV29-1; the D gene is possibly TRBD1 (6 bases). Germline values: CDR1 SQVTM, CDR2 ANQGSEA. CDR3 size: 16 residues. Trimming removed 6 bases at V and 1 base at J, with 19 bases between. The CDR3 nucleotides read TGCAGCGTATCCTTTGGGGGGGCGCGAAGCAATCAGCCCCAGCATTTT. Its protein product is CSVSFGGARSNQPQHF. The full variable domain, with the rest looked up from reference TRBV29-1 and TRBJ1-5, is SAVISQKPSRDICQRGTSLTIQCQVDSQVTMMFWYRQQPGQSLTLIATANQGSEATYESGFVIDKFPISRPNLTFSTLTVSNMSPEDSSIYLCSVSFGGARSNQPQHFGDGTRLSIL.

This clonotype was observed many times. This chain uses TRBV11-2 with TRBJ2-5, with 10 bases fitting TRBD1. The CDR3 is 18 amino acids. V was pared by 4 bases and J by 4 bases, with 15 bases of the junction left unmatched. Germline CDR1 reads SGHAT; CDR2 reads FQNNGV. Written as DNA, the CDR3 is TGTGCCAGCAGCTGGGGACAGGGGCTAGCGGGTGACGGAGAGACCCAGTACTTC. Translated, it gives CASSWGQGLAGDGETQYF. Combining the CDR3 with reference TRBV11-2 and TRBJ2-5 gives the whole variable domain EAGVAQSPRYKIIEKRQSVAFWCNPISGHATLYWYQQILGQGPKLLIQFQNNGVVDDSQLPKDRFSAERLKGVDSTLKIQPAKLEDSAVYLCASSWGQGLAGDGETQYFGPGTRLLVL.

The table lists this clonotype with many counts. V is TRBV3-1 and J is TRBJ1-1, with 7 bases aligning to TRBD1. This CDR3 is built from 15 residues. The V gene's germline CDR1 is LGHDT and CDR2 YNNKEL (reference sequence). With V trimmed by 6 bases and J by 1 base, 8 bases remained unmatched. The CDR3 sequence: CASSRYRGPNTEAFF. CDR3 sequence (DNA): TGTGCCAGCAGTCGTTACAGGGGACCGAACACTGAAGCTTTCTTT.

This clonotype was picked up many times. This chain joins TRBV6-1 and TRBJ1-5; D gene ambiguous. The V and J ends lost 4 bases and 4 bases respectively, with 5 bases between them. Germline V lookup: CDR1 MNHNS, CDR2 SASEGT. The CDR3 is 12 residues long. CDR3 DNA: TGTGCCAGCAGTGGGTGGAATCAGCCCCAGCATTTT. Residues: CASSGWNQPQHF.

Only a few counts were recorded for this clonotype. The rearrangement links TRBV7-9 to TRBJ2-1; weak D call: TRBD1 (5 bases). Germline V lookup: CDR1 SEHNR, CDR2 FQNEAQ (reference sequence). V lost 1 base to trimming and J lost 8 bases, with 12 bases between them. This CDR3 is built from 14 residues. This CDR3 is CASSLDLTGDEQFF. The CDR3 DNA reads TGTGCCAGCAGCTTAGATCTTACAGGCGATGAGCAGTTCTTC.

This clonotype came up many times. The chain joins TRBV12-3 or TRBV12-4 to TRBJ2-7, with TRBD1 identical over 9 bases. The V and J ends lost 5 bases and 6 bases, in that order; junction bases with no gene match: 11. The CDR3 sequence is 15 residues long. The CDR3 coding sequence is TGTGCCAGCAGTGAGATTCGGGACAGGGTACCCGAGCAGTACTTC. This gives the protein CASSEIRDRVPEQYF.

This clonotype was counted at least ten times. This rearrangement joins TRBV27 to TRBJ2-7, with D maybe TRBD2 (6 bases). The germline V gene has CDR1 MNHEY and CDR2 SMNVEV (reference sequence). V dropped 4 bases and J dropped 7 bases, with 23 bases sitting between them. This CDR3 region has 16 residues. CDR3 DNA sequence: TGTGCCAGCAGTTCGCATAATTTTTTCTTGGGAGGAGAGCAGTACTTC. Translating gives CASSSHNFFLGGEQYF.

Only a few counts were recorded for this clonotype. The chain has TRBV4-1 and TRBJ2-7; D is unclear. The germline CDR1 and CDR2 sequences are MGHRA and YSYEKL. This CDR3 contains 13 residues. Trimming shortened V by 5 bases and J by 6 bases, and 14 bases separated the two germline ends. CDR3 region: CASSATHDGEQYF. Written as DNA, the CDR3 is TGCGCCAGCAGCGCGACCCACGACGGCGAGCAGTACTTC.

This clonotype was observed at least ten times. V gene TRBV7-2 combines with J gene TRBJ2-1; D unresolved. The V gene's germline CDR1 is SGHTA and CDR2 FQGNSA. This CDR3 is 14 amino acids long. V lost 1 base and J lost 8, with 12 bases in between. The CDR3 DNA reads TGTGCCAGCAGCTTAGAACCTGTATCGGATGAGCAGTTCTTC. Translating it yields CASSLEPVSDEQFF.

In regard to this clonotype: Because it lacks the conserved phenylalanine or tryptophan at the end, this CDR3 is likely a read error. It is unclear where the CDR3 begins or ends on the DNA, so no DNA is shown, and the CDR3 is as TCRdb lists it. V usage is TRBV13 and J usage is TRBJ1-2. The germline CDR1 and CDR2 sequences are PRHDT and FYEKMQ (reference sequence). The CDR3 has 14 residues if both end residues are counted. The CDR3 sequence: CASSFGSLNYGYPY.

This clonotype appeared many times. The genes are TRBV5-1 and TRBJ2-3; no clear D. CDR3 length equals 18 residues. In germline, CDR1 is SGHRS, CDR2 YFSETQ. Trimming stripped 0 bases from V and 3 bases from J, with 20 bases between. For the CDR3, the DNA is TGCGCCAGCAGCTTGGCCGGGCTGATAGCAGGATTTACAGATACGCAGTATTTT. Amino acid sequence: CASSLAGLIAGFTDTQYF.

The chain is built from TRBV7-3 and TRBJ2-7, with D possibly being TRBD1 (7 bases). The germline V gene has CDR1 SGHTA and CDR2 FQGTGA. This CDR3 has 15 amino acids. V lost 5 bases and J 2 bases, leaving 16 bases between the germline ends. CDR3 sequence (DNA): TGTGCCAGCAGCATAGAAGGAGGGGGCACCTACGAGCAGTACTTC. Amino acids: CASSIEGGGTYEQYF.

This clonotype was picked up many times. V and J are TRBV12-3 or TRBV12-4 and TRBJ1-1; TRBD1 is a possible D gene (6 bases). The CDR3 totals 14 residues. V was cut by 1 base and J by 5 bases, with 11 bases left in between. CDR3 protein: CASSLEKGGTEAFF. The CDR3, as DNA: TGTGCCAGCAGTTTAGAGAAAGGGGGGACTGAAGCTTTCTTT.

This clonotype has at least ten counts. The V and J genes are TRBV29-1 and TRBJ1-1; possibly TRBD1 for D (5 bases). V lost 3 bases and J 4 bases, leaving 12 bases between the germline ends. Germline V CDR1 and CDR2: SQVTM, ANQGSEA. This CDR3 is built from 13 residues. The CDR3 region is CSVEASGRTEAFF. DNA of the CDR3: TGCAGCGTTGAGGCTTCGGGGCGCACTGAAGCTTTCTTT.

This chain connects TRBV7-6 to TRBJ2-2; TRBD2 agrees at 10 bases. Germline CDR1 and CDR2: SGHVS and FNYEAQ. The CDR3 length is 16 residues. Trimming at V came to 5 bases and at J to 2 bases, leaving 5 bases not matched to a gene. The CDR3 DNA is TGTGCCAGCAGCGAGAGGACTAGCGGTAACACCGGGGAGCTGTTTTTT. This encodes CASSERTSGNTGELFF.

This clonotype has at least ten counts. The rearrangement uses TRBV29-1 and TRBJ1-2; D gene unclear. V was pared by 3 bases and J by 0 bases, with 11 bases between. The CDR3 spans 14 residues. Looked up from germline, CDR1 is SQVTM and CDR2 is ANQGSEA. The CDR3 sequence: CSVESVGSNYGYTF. CDR3 bases: TGCAGCGTTGAGTCGGTTGGCTCTAACTATGGCTACACCTTC.

This clonotype was seen many times. The gene calls are TRBV12-3 or TRBV12-4 and TRBJ2-1, with D hard to call. This CDR3 spans 17 amino acids. V lost 6 bases to trimming and J lost 4 bases, with 22 bases between them. The CDR3 nucleotides read TGTGCCAGCAGGCATTCAGAGACCTCACTTAATTACAATGAGCAGTTCTTC. Translating it yields CASRHSETSLNYNEQFF.

There are many counts of this clonotype. The chain combines TRBV6-6 with TRBJ1-5; 9 bases align to TRBD1. CDR1 is MNHNY and CDR2 is SVGAGI in the germline V gene (reference sequence). Unmatched junction bases numbered 7, after V lost 6 bases and J lost 7 bases. This CDR3 has 14 residues. CDR3 sequence (DNA): TGTGCCAGCAGGATCCGGGACAGGGAGCAGCCCCAGCATTTT. Translating gives CASRIRDREQPQHF.

This clonotype was picked up many times. The chain carries TRBV25-1 and TRBJ1-1, with D unresolved. V gave up 5 bases and J gave up 4 bases, with 14 bases separating them. Germline loops: CDR1 MGHDK, CDR2 SYGVNS. The CDR3 totals 14 residues. CDR3 nucleotides: TGTGCCAGCAGTCTGAATGGTTTAATCACTGAAGCTTTCTTT. This encodes CASSLNGLITEAFF. Full variable domain (missing parts from reference TRBV25-1 and TRBJ1-1): EADIYQTPRYLVIGTGKKITLECSQTMGHDKMYWYQQDPGMELHLIHYSYGVNSTEKGDLSSESTVSRIRTEHFPLTLESARPSHTSQYLCASSLNGLITEAFFGQGTRLTVV.

The J gene is TRBJ1-5, the V gene TRBV12-2; whether TRBD1, the table's D call, matches the DNA was not checked. TRBV12-2 has pseudogene status. The CDR3 is 14 residues long. The CDR3 DNA reads as TGTGCTAGTCGCTCGGACAGGTCAAATCAGCCCCAGCATTTT. It is translated as CASRSDRSNQPQHF.

This clonotype was counted ten times or more. The chain employs TRBV7-6 and TRBJ1-1; possibly TRBD1 for D (5 bases). V lost 5 bases, J lost 1 base, and 11 bases lay in between. This CDR3 spans 14 amino acids. Looked up from germline, CDR1 is SGHVS and CDR2 is FNYEAQ. As DNA, the CDR3 is TGTGCCAGCAGCGATCCGGGGCGGAACACTGAAGCTTTCTTT. Translated: CASSDPGRNTEAFF.

This clonotype was observed many times. The CDR3 loop reads CASSQGRGISDEQFF. DNA for the CDR3: TGCGCCAGCAGCCAGGGTCGGGGGATATCTGATGAGCAGTTCTTC. The chain combines TRBV4-3 with TRBJ2-1, with D perhaps TRBD2 (6 bases). Trimming took 3 bases from V and 8 from J, leaving 17 bases between them. This CDR3 region has 15 residues. The germline CDR1 and CDR2 sequences are LGHNA and YSLEER.

This clonotype was seen ten or more times. This chain uses TRBV4-2 with TRBJ2-3, with 10 bases fitting TRBD2. After removal of 4 bases from V and 6 bases from J, the junction contained 10 bases not matched to a gene. The germline V gene has CDR1 LGHNA and CDR2 YNFKEQ. CDR3 length: 16 residues. This CDR3 reads CASSPRSGGAGDTQYF. The CDR3 DNA follows: TGTGCCAGCAGCCCAAGAAGCGGGGGGGCGGGTGATACGCAGTATTTT.

This clonotype was recorded at least ten times. The genes are TRBV3-1 and TRBJ2-7; 11 bases agree with TRBD2. Germline loops: CDR1 LGHDT, CDR2 YNNKEL (reference sequence). This CDR3 spans 15 amino acids. The V gene end was trimmed by 4 bases and the J gene end by 4 bases; junction bases not matched to a gene: 6. The CDR3 sequence is CASSLATSGVYEQYF. Written as DNA, the CDR3 is TGTGCCAGCAGCCTTGCGACTAGCGGGGTGTACGAGCAGTACTTC.

In this sample, this clonotype turned up many times. The chain employs TRBV7-3 and TRBJ2-1, with no clear D. Germline loops: CDR1 SGHTA, CDR2 FQGTGA. This CDR3 has 15 amino acids. The V end lost 5 bases, the J end lost 9 bases, and 20 bases lay between the germline ends. CDR3 sequence: CASSTTVGNGLEQFF. The CDR3 DNA reads as TGTGCCAGCAGCACCACTGTTGGGAATGGGCTTGAGCAGTTCTTC.